A selection of T cell receptor beta chains follows, all from one sample in a study of cytomegalovirus exposure and HLA in healthy donors. Profiled with immunoSEQ multiplex PCR; TCRdb holds only in-frame clones, not every one. The repertoire includes 180,000 or so clones, about 81% of them detected once, and about 1.6% sits in the top ten. Material: PBMCs. These receptors came from a man aged 40-49 years in good health and CMV-seronegative. Each CDR3 is given with its conserved first and last residue. D genes are given only for firm matches. The listing skips clone size in some rows; elsewhere it reads once, few, many or a size class.

J	size	V	D	CDR3	DNA
TRBJ2-3	-	TRBV9	TRBD1	CASSVRGRGGGDTQYF	TGTGCCAGCAGCGTGAGGGGGAGAGGGGGCGGGGATACGCAGTATTTT
TRBJ2-2	-	TRBV28	-	CASSDLEDFNTGELFF	TGTGCCAGCAGCGATCTCGAAGACTTCAACACCGGGGAGCTGTTTTTT
TRBJ1-6	-	TRBV7-8	TRBD1	CASSLVYTGTGGYSPLHF	TGTGCCAGCAGCTTAGTTTACACTGGAACAGGGGGTTATTCACCCCTCCACTTT
TRBJ2-7	-	TRBV5-3	TRBD2	CARSSGGSTYEQYF	TGTGCCAGAAGCTCCGGGGGGTCCACCTACGAGCAGTACTTC
TRBJ2-5	-	TRBV27	-	CASSLYPSQAQYF	TGTGCCAGCAGTTTATACCCGAGTCAGGCCCAGTACTTC
TRBJ1-5	few	TRBV10-1	-	CASSVGAGSNQPQHF	TGCGCCAGCAGTGTGGGGGCTGGGAGCAATCAGCCCCAGCATTTT
TRBJ2-7	-	TRBV30	-	CAWSRPYEQYF	TGTGCCTGGAGTCGTCCCTACGAGCAGTACTTC
TRBJ1-2	once	TRBV7-8	TRBD1	CASSPRTGGFGYTF	TGTGCCAGCAGCCCGCGGACAGGGGGTTTTGGCTACACCTTC
TRBJ2-1	-	TRBV27	TRBD1	CASSFGDRAYNEQFF	TGTGCCAGCAGTTTTGGGGACAGGGCCTACAATGAGCAGTTCTTC
TRBJ2-7	-	TRBV7-8	TRBD2	CASSYREGSYYEQYF	TGTGCCAGCAGCTATAGGGAGGGGAGTTACTACGAGCAGTACTTC
TRBJ1-5	once	TRBV2	TRBD1	CASSRDRGGNQPQHF	TGTGCCAGCAGTCGGGACAGGGGGGGCAATCAGCCCCAGCATTTT
TRBJ2-1	-	TRBV30	-	CAWSVWRGRSSYNEQFF	TGTGCCTGGAGTGTATGGCGGGGAAGGAGCTCCTACAATGAGCAGTTCTTC
TRBJ2-3	-	TRBV10-2	-	CASSERDIASTDTQYF	TGCGCCAGCAGTGAGCGGGACATTGCTAGCACAGATACGCAGTATTTT
TRBJ2-3	-	TRBV14	-	CASSQQGGGRTDTQYF	TGTGCCAGCAGCCAACAGGGGGGCGGCCGCACAGATACGCAGTATTTT
TRBJ1-3	-	TRBV28	TRBD1	CASSFQVMRQGAGNTIYF	TGTGCCAGCAGTTTTCAGGTGATGAGACAGGGGGCTGGAAACACCATATATTTT
TRBJ1-2	-	TRBV25-1	-	CATSTGNLYGYTF	TGTGCCACATCCACAGGGAACCTCTATGGCTACACCTTC
TRBJ1-3	-	TRBV28	-	CASSLPGSGNTIYF	TGTGCCAGCAGTCTACCCGGCTCTGGAAACACCATATATTTT
TRBJ2-1	-	TRBV2	TRBD2	CASAKLAGEANEQFF	TGTGCCAGCGCTAAACTAGCGGGAGAGGCGAATGAGCAGTTCTTC
TRBJ1-5	once	TRBV5-1	TRBD1	CASSTTGGSNQPQHF	TGCGCCAGCAGCACGACAGGGGGCAGCAATCAGCCCCAGCATTTT
TRBJ1-3	-	TRBV27	-	CASSPGSSRNTIYF	TGTGCCAGCAGTCCCGGGAGCTCTAGAAACACCATATATTTT
TRBJ2-7	-	TRBV5-1	-	CASSPGGVGNEQYF	TGCGCCAGCAGCCCCGGAGGGGTGGGCAACGAGCAGTACTTC
TRBJ1-2	-	TRBV7-9	TRBD1	CSSSLGQAGGLLSYTF	TGTTCCAGCAGCTTAGGACAGGCAGGGGGCCTATTGAGCTACACCTTC
TRBJ1-3	-	TRBV28	-	CASSPYGGTSNTIYF	TGTGCCAGCAGTCCGTACGGGGGGACGTCCAACACCATATATTTT
TRBJ1-1	-	TRBV28	-	CASSSLPTERGGAFF	TGTGCCAGCAGTTCCCTACCCACCGAAAGGGGTGGAGCTTTCTTT
TRBJ1-6	-	TRBV30	TRBD1	CAWSPRDRGAIQGSSYNSPLHF	TGTGCCTGGAGCCCAAGGGACAGAGGCGCCATCCAAGGGAGCTCCTATAATTCACCCCTCCACTTT
TRBJ2-4	-	TRBV28	-	CASSLNGGNIQYF	TGTGCCAGCAGCCTGAACGGGGGAAACATTCAGTACTTC
TRBJ1-2	-	TRBV7-3	-	CASSLDGARGYTF	TGTGCCAGCAGCTTAGACGGAGCACGCGGCTACACCTTC
TRBJ1-6	-	TRBV18	TRBD1	CASSPFTGDNSPLHF	TGTGCCAGCTCACCATTTACAGGGGATAATTCACCCCTCCACTTT
TRBJ2-1	-	TRBV4-2	-	CASSHNRDSFYEQFF	TGTGCCAGCAGCCACAACCGGGATAGTTTCTATGAGCAGTTCTTC
TRBJ1-2	-	TRBV28	TRBD1	CASSPPPGQGNGYTF	TGTGCCAGCAGTCCGCCCCCGGGACAGGGGAATGGCTACACCTTC
TRBJ2-3	-	TRBV7-3	-	CASSLNGGSGVTQYF	TGTGCCAGCAGCTTAAACGGGGGTAGCGGCGTTACGCAGTATTTT
TRBJ1-1	once	TRBV19	-	CASRVPGHTTEAFF	TGTGCCAGTAGAGTACCAGGACATACTACTGAAGCTTTCTTT
TRBJ2-5	few	TRBV27	TRBD2	CASSLLSGGATQETQYF	TGTGCCAGCAGTTTACTGAGCGGGGGAGCCACCCAAGAGACCCAGTACTTC
TRBJ1-1	-	TRBV10-3	-	CATAPSLNTEAFF	TGTGCCACCGCCCCGAGTTTGAACACTGAAGCTTTCTTT
TRBJ1-3	-	TRBV5-1	-	CASSLAQVPGNTIYF	TGCGCCAGCAGCTTGGCTCAGGTCCCTGGAAACACCATATATTTT
TRBJ1-2	-	TRBV28	TRBD1	CASSFMVARGRGGYGYTF	TGTGCCAGCAGTTTCATGGTCGCCAGGGGGCGTGGGGGCTATGGCTACACCTTC
TRBJ2-5	once	TRBV18	-	CASSPSQGGVETQYF	TGTGCCAGCTCACCCTCCCAGGGGGGAGTGGAGACCCAGTACTTC
TRBJ2-7	-	TRBV4-3	TRBD1	CASSQDVGTANHEQYF	TGCGCCAGCAGCCAAGACGTAGGGACAGCCAACCACGAGCAGTACTTC
TRBJ1-6	-	TRBV7-3	-	CASSLFGTPNSPLHF	TGTGCCAGCAGCTTATTTGGGACACCTAATTCACCCCTCCACTTT
TRBJ2-2	-	TRBV5-1	-	CASTIGGGELFF	TGCGCCAGCACCATAGGGGGCGGGGAGCTGTTTTTT
TRBJ1-5	-	TRBV2	-	CASSRATGNQPQHF	TGTGCCAGCTCCAGGGCGACGGGCAATCAGCCCCAGCATTTT
TRBJ2-3	-	TRBV7-2	-	CASSLSQGPGDTQYF	TGTGCCAGCAGCTTAAGTCAGGGCCCGGGTGATACGCAGTATTTT
TRBJ1-1	-	TRBV7-8	-	CASSLWGGEAFF	TGTGCCAGCAGCTTATGGGGGGGCGAAGCTTTCTTT
TRBJ1-2	-	TRBV9	-	CASSVAPSYGYTF	TGTGCCAGCAGCGTAGCTCCCAGCTATGGCTACACCTTC
TRBJ2-2	-	TRBV11-3	TRBD1	CASSFFTGGATGELFF	TGTGCCAGCAGCTTTTTTACAGGGGGAGCCACCGGGGAGCTGTTTTTT
TRBJ2-5	-	TRBV7-7	-	CASSLVYGEWETQYF	TGTGCTAGCAGCTTAGTTTACGGGGAGTGGGAGACCCAGTACTTC
TRBJ2-7	-	TRBV28	TRBD2	CASSPGGGRGGSYEQYF	TGTGCCAGCAGCCCAGGGGGGGGGCGGGGGGGCTCCTACGAGCAGTACTTC
TRBJ2-1	-	TRBV4-1	-	CASSQTTSMVYNEQFF	TGCGCCAGCAGCCAAACAACCAGTATGGTCTACAATGAGCAGTTCTTC
TRBJ1-3	-	TRBV15	-	CATSRDSAGGNTIYF	TGTGCCACCAGCAGAGATTCGGCAGGGGGAAACACCATATATTTT
TRBJ1-1	-	TRBV5-1	-	CASSSRVGGNTEAFF	TGCGCCAGCAGCTCCAGGGTCGGGGGGAACACTGAAGCTTTCTTT
TRBJ1-2	once	TRBV5-6	-	CASSRLSGTDGYTF	TGTGCCAGCAGCCGGTTAAGTGGGACTGATGGCTACACCTTC
TRBJ1-1	-	TRBV2	-	CASRKGGGIFGAFF	TGTGCCAGCAGAAAGGGAGGGGGTATCTTCGGAGCTTTCTTT
TRBJ2-5	-	TRBV28	-	CASSPLGAKETQYF	TGTGCCAGCAGTCCTCTGGGGGCGAAAGAGACCCAGTACTTC
TRBJ1-2	once	TRBV27	-	CASSSAGIPSYTF	TGTGCCAGCAGTTCCGCAGGGATTCCTAGCTACACCTTC